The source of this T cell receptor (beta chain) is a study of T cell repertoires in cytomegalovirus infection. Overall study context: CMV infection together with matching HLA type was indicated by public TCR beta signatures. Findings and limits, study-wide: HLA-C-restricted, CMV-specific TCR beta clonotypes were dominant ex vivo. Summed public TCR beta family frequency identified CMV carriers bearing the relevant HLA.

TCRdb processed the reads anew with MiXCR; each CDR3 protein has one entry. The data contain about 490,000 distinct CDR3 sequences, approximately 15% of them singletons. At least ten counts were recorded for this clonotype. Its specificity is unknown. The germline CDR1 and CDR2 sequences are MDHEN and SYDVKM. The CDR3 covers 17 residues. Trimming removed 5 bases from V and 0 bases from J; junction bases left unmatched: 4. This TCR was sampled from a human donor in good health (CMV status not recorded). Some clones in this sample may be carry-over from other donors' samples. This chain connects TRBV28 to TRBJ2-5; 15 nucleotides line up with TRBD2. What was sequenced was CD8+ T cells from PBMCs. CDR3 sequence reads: CASSRGLAGGNQETQYF. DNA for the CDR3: TGTGCCAGCAGTCGAGGACTAGCGGGAGGGAACCAAGAGACCCAGTACTTC.